These 14 T cell receptor beta chains were all obtained from the same sample, sequenced in a study of Graves' ophthalmopathy and Graves' hyperthyroidism. For repertoire sequencing, the TCR beta CDR3 regions were amplified from RNA transcripts. HTBI-primed first-round RT-PCR preceded second-round multiplex PCR. MiXCR, run by TCRdb on the multiplex PCR reads, gives a single entry per CDR3 protein. The sample yields 200,000 to 250,000 distinct CDR3 sequences, around 42% seen once. The specimen was peripheral blood. The receptors derive from an adult man with Graves' ophthalmopathy.

This clonotype has at least ten counts. The CDR3 reads CSVEVTSGGWRETQYF. The CDR3 nucleotides are TGCAGCGTTGAAGTGACTAGCGGGGGGTGGAGGGAGACCCAGTACTTC. The chain employs TRBV29-1 and TRBJ2-5, with TRBD2 identical over 13 bases. The CDR3 length is 16 residues. Germline V gene data show CDR1 as SQVTM and CDR2 as ANQGSEA. The V and J ends lost 1 base and 5 bases, in that order; junction bases with no gene match: 7.

A word on this clonotype: This may arise from a read error, as a much more abundant clone is one base away. The gene calls are TRBV10-2 and TRBJ1-1; D gene ambiguous. This CDR3 comprises 12 residues. CDR1 is WSHSY and CDR2 is SAAADI in the germline V gene. V was shortened by 3 bases and J by 7 bases, with 9 bases between the two germline ends. Here the CDR3 reads CASSDPHDEAFF. In nucleotides, the CDR3 is TGCGCCAGCAGTGACCCACATGATGAAGCTTTCTTT.

This chain links TRBV4-1 with TRBJ1-5; D unresolved. Germline V gene data show CDR1 as MGHRA and CDR2 as YSYEKL. This CDR3 is 14 amino acids long. V was shortened by 5 bases and J by 1 base, with 9 bases between the two germline ends. CDR3 sequence (DNA): TGCGCCAGCAGCGTGGTTCAGAGCAATCAGCCCCAGCATTTT. Its translation is CASSVVQSNQPQHF.

V is TRBV19 and J is TRBJ2-6; D is ambiguous. V shed 2 bases and J shed 0 bases, with 5 bases lying between them. Germline CDR1 reads LNHDA; CDR2 reads SQIVND (reference sequence). The CDR3 extends over 15 amino acids. Written as DNA, the CDR3 is TGTGCCAGTAGTATAACGGCCTCTGGGGCCAACGTCCTGACTTTC. This sequence encodes CASSITASGANVLTF.

CDR3 nucleotides: TGCAGTGCTAGATCGACAGGGGACACTGAAGCTTTCTTT. Residues: CSARSTGDTEAFF. The genes are TRBV20-1 and TRBJ1-1; TRBD1 matches 8 bases. Looked up from germline, CDR1 is DFQATT and CDR2 is SNEGSKA (reference sequence). CDR3 length: 13 amino acids. V dropped 2 bases and J dropped 3; count of bases not matched to a gene: 2.

This clonotype was picked up many times. The V and J genes are TRBV29-1 and TRBJ1-1; D is ambiguous. CDR1 and CDR2 (germline): SQVTM, ANQGSEA. This CDR3 is built from 12 residues. V dropped 7 bases and J dropped 3 bases, with 12 bases sitting between them. The CDR3: CSASPTDTEAFF. The CDR3 DNA is TGCAGCGCCTCACCCACTGACACTGAAGCTTTCTTT.

In its sample, this clonotype was seen many times. V is TRBV10-3 and J is TRBJ2-6; D tentatively fits TRBD1 or TRBD2 (5 bases each). Trimming left V 8 bases short and J 0 bases short, with 8 bases between. Looked up from germline, CDR1 is ENHRY and CDR2 is SYGVKD. There are 14 residues in the CDR3. The CDR3 is CAIEGSSGANVLTF. The CDR3 DNA sequence: TGTGCCATCGAGGGGAGCTCTGGGGCCAACGTCCTGACTTTC.

This chain links TRBV29-1 with TRBJ1-4, with 8 positions matching TRBD1. V lost 3 bases to trimming and J lost 10 bases; unmatched junction nucleotides: 7. CDR1 SQVTM and CDR2 ANQGSEA come from the germline V gene. The CDR3 consists of 13 residues. Written as DNA, the CDR3 is TGCAGCGTTGACGAGACAGGGGAGGGAAAACTGTTTTTT. Translated: CSVDETGEGKLFF.

This chain joins TRBV7-9 and TRBJ2-2; 8 nucleotides match TRBD2. The ends lost 6 bases at V and 1 base at J; junction bases unmatched: 4. This CDR3 is built from 15 residues. Germline assignment: CDR1 SEHNR and CDR2 FQNEAQ (reference sequence). The CDR3 DNA reads TGTGCCAGCAGGCCCACTAGCGGGAACACCGGGGAGCTGTTTTTT. Protein: CASRPTSGNTGELFF.

About this clonotype itself: At one of its ends the junction is not consistent with the germline gene, which may arise from a read error. This chain links TRBV9 with TRBJ2-7, with 8 bases lining up with TRBD2. Germline lookup yields CDR1 SGDLS and CDR2 YYNGEE. The CDR3 consists of 14 residues. The CDR3: CASSHGGASHEQYF. The DNA for the CDR3 is TGTGCCAGCAGCCACGGGGGGGCCTCCCACGAGCAGTACTTC.

Worth noting for this clonotype: The junction does not match germline at one end; this may be a read error. This chain connects TRBV24-1 to TRBJ2-2; D might be TRBD1 (5 bases). The length of the CDR3 is 16 residues. Germline CDR1 reads KGHDR; CDR2 reads SFDVKD. The CDR3, as DNA: TGTGCCAGCAGTCTTTTTTCCAGGGCGAACACCGGGGAGCTGTTTTTT. It yields the protein CASSLFSRANTGELFF.

V gene TRBV11-2 combines with J gene TRBJ1-3; D not certain. The germline gives CDR1 SGHAT, CDR2 FQNNGV. V lost 5 bases, J lost 2 bases, and 4 bases lay in between. The CDR3 sequence is 12 residues long. The CDR3 region is CASSTPGNTIYF. CDR3 bases: TGTGCCAGCAGCACACCTGGAAACACCATATATTTT.

The V and J genes are TRBV3-1 and TRBJ1-1; unclear D gene. Per the germline V gene, CDR1 is LGHDT and CDR2 is YNNKEL (reference sequence). The CDR3 is 13 residues long. Trimming cost V 2 bases and J 1 base, with 5 bases left between them. DNA of the CDR3: TGTGCCAGCAGCCAAAGGGAGAACACTGAAGCTTTCTTT. Residues: CASSQRENTEAFF. The entire variable domain, with the rest obtained from reference TRBV3-1 and TRBJ1-1, is as follows: DTAVSQTPKYLVTQMGNDKSIKCEQNLGHDTMYWYKQDSKKFLKIMFSYNNKELIINETVPNRFSPKSPDKAHLNLHINSLELGDSAVYFCASSQRENTEAFFGQGTRLTVV.

The table lists this clonotype with a few counts. This chain links TRBV24-1 with TRBJ2-7, with a tentative D call TRBD2 (6 bases). V was shortened by 0 bases and J by 9 bases, with 11 bases between the two germline ends. CDR3 length: 13 residues. Germline CDR1 is KGHDR and CDR2 is SFDVKD. The CDR3 spells CATSDLYGTVQYF. In nucleotides, the CDR3 is TGTGCCACCAGTGATTTGTATGGGACTGTGCAGTACTTC.